The source of this T cell receptor (beta chain) is a study of blood T cell repertoires in COVID-19. Using immunoSEQ multiplex PCR, the repertoire was profiled, and TCRdb retains in-frame clones only, with some absent. The sample consists of tens of thousands of clones, roughly 84% of them appearing once. The V and J ends lost 5 bases and 0 bases, in that order; junction bases with no gene match: 9. The CDR3 has 17 residues. Germline V gives CDR1 PRHDT, CDR2 FYEKMQ (reference sequence). The source material was peripheral blood. The clonotype comes from a woman over 75 with acute or convalescent COVID-19. The chain employs TRBV13 and TRBJ1-3; 8 positions match TRBD1. This CDR3 reads CASSPRQGRFSGNTIYF. The CDR3 DNA is TGTGCCAGCAGCCCCCGACAGGGGAGATTCTCTGGAAACACCATATATTTT.